Below are 30 T cell receptor beta chains sequenced from a single sample in a study of graft-versus-host responses after intestinal transplantation. These receptors are not linked to any known antigen. Sequencing was performed with immunoSEQ multiplex PCR; in TCRdb, only in-frame clones are kept and a portion is missing. The table records 84,000 or so clones, about nine tenths of them present only once. The sample was unstimulated CD8+ T cells sorted from spleen or lymph node cells, taken before transplant. The receptors derive from a human donor who was the organ donor for an intestinal transplant.

The chain joins TRBV5-6 to TRBJ1-1; D is undetermined. Per the germline V gene, CDR1 is SGHDT and CDR2 is YYEEEE. CDR3 length: 14 residues. V lost 0 bases to trimming and J lost 1 base, with 7 bases between them. The DNA of the CDR3 is TGTGCCAGCAGCTTGGGCCCATCGAACACTGAAGCTTTCTTT. Protein product: CASSLGPSNTEAFF.

The chain recombines TRBV28 with TRBJ1-1; D is possibly TRBD1 (5 bases). Trimming cost V 2 bases and J 8 bases, with 12 bases left between them. CDR3 size: 13 residues. Germline V lookup: CDR1 MDHEN, CDR2 SYDVKM. The CDR3 DNA is TGTGCCAGCAGTTTACGATCATGGGACGAAGCTTTCTTT. The encoded protein is CASSLRSWDEAFF.

CDR3 amino acids: CASSLRDTPNTGELFF. DNA for the CDR3: TGTGCCAGCTCACTAAGGGACACCCCGAACACCGGGGAGCTGTTTTTT. This chain connects TRBV18 to TRBJ2-2; TRBD1 might be the D (6 bases). V shed 4 bases and J shed 0 bases, with 12 bases lying between them. Germline V gene sequence: CDR1 KGHSH, CDR2 LQKENI. The CDR3 runs to 16 residues.

The J gene is TRBJ1-5, the V gene TRBV7-2; D unresolved. The CDR3 length is 14 residues. Germline loops: CDR1 SGHTA, CDR2 FQGNSA. Trimming left V 0 bases short and J 3 bases short, with 6 bases between. This CDR3 is CASSLARDNQPQHF. The CDR3 DNA reads as TGTGCCAGCAGCTTAGCGAGGGACAATCAGCCCCAGCATTTT.

This clone was found once. The chain combines TRBV6-5 with TRBJ2-3; 13 nucleotides agree with TRBD2. V lost 4 bases, J lost 6 bases, and 7 bases stayed unmatched. CDR1 MNHEY and CDR2 SVGAGI come from the germline V gene. There are 16 residues in the CDR3. The CDR3: CASSSLAGGLLDTQYF. CDR3 coding DNA: TGTGCCAGCAGTTCACTAGCGGGGGGGCTTTTGGATACGCAGTATTTT.

V is TRBV4-2 and J is TRBJ2-7; D ambiguous. The CDR3 totals 14 residues. CDR1 LGHNA and CDR2 YNFKEQ come from the germline V gene. Trimming took off 5 bases at V and 0 bases at J, with 11 bases between the two ends. CDR3 in DNA: TGTGCCAGCAGCTTTCGGACGGTCTCCTACGAGCAGTACTTC. It is translated as CASSFRTVSYEQYF.

The rearrangement links TRBV6-1 to TRBJ2-7, with TRBD1 matching over 7 bases. The junction had 8 bases not matched to a gene; V was cut back by 7 bases and J by 5 bases. CDR1 and CDR2 from the germline V gene are MNHNS and SASEGT. The CDR3 totals 13 residues. The CDR3 reads CASKGQELNEQYF. The CDR3 bases are TGTGCCAGCAAAGGACAGGAGTTGAACGAGCAGTACTTC.

This chain links TRBV11-2 with TRBJ2-5, with D hard to call. The J call is in doubt because the DNA end fits TRBJ2-7 better. Germline CDR1 is SGHAT and CDR2 is FQNNGV. The CDR3 sequence is 15 residues long. This CDR3 is CASSLGFYHRHEQYF. The CDR3 nucleotides read TGTGCCAGCAGCTTAGGGTTCTACCACCGGCACGAGCAGTACTTC.

This chain uses TRBV4-2 with TRBJ2-7; D remains ambiguous. The germline V gene has CDR1 LGHNA and CDR2 YNFKEQ. V lost 1 base to trimming and J lost 2 bases, with 15 bases between them. The CDR3 has 16 residues. The CDR3 coding sequence is TGTGCCAGCAGCCAAGGTCCGTTAGATGGGGCCTACGAGCAGTACTTC. The encoded protein is CASSQGPLDGAYEQYF.

The chain recombines TRBV6-1 with TRBJ2-7, with TRBD1 matching 8 bases. Germline values: CDR1 MNHNS, CDR2 SASEGT. V lost 5 bases and J lost 0; bases outside the gene matches: 3. This CDR3 has 14 residues. The CDR3 sequence: CASSYQGASYEQYF. The CDR3 coding sequence is TGTGCCAGCAGTTATCAGGGGGCCTCCTACGAGCAGTACTTC.

The chain links TRBV18 to TRBJ2-7, with 7 bases lining up with TRBD1. The ends lost 2 bases at V and 2 bases at J; junction bases unmatched: 9. The length of the CDR3 is 16 residues. CDR1 is KGHSH, CDR2 LQKENI, per germline. The CDR3 DNA reads as TGTGCCAGCTCACCAGAGGGGGCAGGGGCCCCCTACGAGCAGTACTTC. It is translated as CASSPEGAGAPYEQYF.

A single count supports this clone. The chain has TRBV7-8 and TRBJ2-7, with D perhaps being TRBD1 or TRBD2 (6 bases each). Trimming cost V 7 bases and J 2 bases, with 15 bases left between them. CDR1 and CDR2 from the germline V gene are SGHVS and FQNEAQ. The CDR3 spans 14 residues. CDR3 in DNA: TGTGCCAGCATGCCGTCGGGGGCCGCCTACGAGCAGTACTTC. It translates to CASMPSGAAYEQYF.

This clone was counted between two and nine times. The chain is built from TRBV7-9 and TRBJ2-7, with D perhaps given as TRBD1 or TRBD2 (5 bases each). This CDR3 contains 15 residues. The V end lost 4 bases, the J end lost 3 bases, and 16 bases lay between the germline ends. Germline V lookup: CDR1 SEHNR, CDR2 FQNEAQ (reference sequence). CDR3 loop: CASSWGSRGSYEQYF. DNA for the CDR3: TGTGCCAGCAGCTGGGGGTCCCGAGGGAGCTACGAGCAGTACTTC.

CDR3 DNA: TGCGCCAGCAGCTTGAACAGGGGAATGGAAGCTTTCTTT. It encodes CASSLNRGMEAFF. The V and J genes are TRBV4-1 and TRBJ1-1; 7 nucleotides agree with TRBD1. Germline V gives CDR1 MGHRA, CDR2 YSYEKL. J was trimmed by 8 bases and V by 5 bases; bases with no gene match: 8. The CDR3 spans 13 residues.

V usage is TRBV4-1 and J usage is TRBJ2-7; D may be TRBD1 (6 bases). The length of the CDR3 is 13 residues. The germline V gene encodes CDR1 MGHRA and CDR2 YSYEKL. V lost 5 bases and J lost 6, with 14 bases in between. The CDR3 bases are TGCGCCAGCAGCTCTCAAACAGGGACCGAGCAGTACTTC. Its translation: CASSSQTGTEQYF.

The V call is TRBV7-9, the J call TRBJ2-1; D not certain. The CDR3 runs to 15 residues. Germline V gives CDR1 SEHNR, CDR2 FQNEAQ (reference sequence). Trimming shortened V by 2 bases and J by 7 bases, and 15 bases separated the two germline ends. CDR3 in amino acids: CASSLFSGLWNEQFF. Written as DNA, the CDR3 is TGTGCCAGCAGCTTATTCTCAGGTTTATGGAATGAGCAGTTCTTC.

The rearrangement joins TRBV27 to TRBJ2-7; D remains unclear. The CDR3 extends over 15 amino acids. In germline, CDR1 is MNHEY, CDR2 SMNVEV (reference sequence). Trimming removed 0 bases at V and 4 bases at J, with 13 bases between. CDR3: CASSLSYADWYEQYF. For the CDR3, the DNA is TGTGCCAGCAGTTTATCTTACGCAGATTGGTACGAGCAGTACTTC.

The chain carries TRBV30 and TRBJ2-6, with no clear D. CDR1 is GTSNPN and CDR2 is SVGIG in the germline V gene (reference sequence). The CDR3 runs 11 residues. V gave up 5 bases and J gave up 1 base, with 0 bases separating them. The CDR3 is CAWSGANVLTF. CDR3 sequence (DNA): TGTGCCTGGTCTGGGGCCAACGTCCTGACTTTC.

The V call is TRBV4-2, the J call TRBJ2-3, with 8 bases matching TRBD2. V trimming: 0 bases; J trimming: 6 bases; junction bases outside the gene matches: 11. The CDR3 has 17 residues. Germline V gives CDR1 LGHNA, CDR2 YNFKEQ. The CDR3 sequence is CASSQDRWRLASDTQYF. CDR3 in DNA: TGTGCCAGCAGCCAAGATCGATGGAGACTAGCGTCGGATACGCAGTATTTT.

The chain uses TRBV5-5 and TRBJ1-5, with a weak D call TRBD1 (5 bases). CDR1 SGHKS and CDR2 YYEKEE come from the germline V gene (reference sequence). V was pared by 3 bases and J by 5 bases, with 15 bases between. The CDR3 runs 15 residues. The CDR3 sequence is CASSYMRDGDQPQHF. For the CDR3, the DNA is TGTGCCAGCAGCTATATGAGGGACGGAGATCAGCCCCAGCATTTT. Variable domain in full (rest from reference TRBV5-5 and TRBJ1-5): DAGVTQSPTHLIKTRGQQVTLRCSPISGHKSVSWYQQVLGQGPQFIFQYYEKEERGRGNFPDRFSARQFPNYSSELNVNALLLGDSALYLCASSYMRDGDQPQHFGDGTRLSIL.

The chain recombines TRBV7-6 with TRBJ1-2; D is ambiguous. Trimming pared 4 bases from V and 3 bases from J, leaving 18 bases between. The CDR3 runs 16 residues. Germline CDR1 SGHVS, CDR2 FNYEAQ. CDR3 sequence: CASSSTTHPRHYGYTF. In DNA form, the CDR3 reads TGTGCCAGCAGCTCTACGACCCACCCTCGGCACTATGGCTACACCTTC.

This rearrangement joins TRBV30 to TRBJ1-1; possible D gene TRBD1, 5 bases. The CDR3 loop spans 13 amino acids. The germline V and J ends were trimmed by 4 bases and 1 base, with 10 bases remaining between them. Germline CDR1 is GTSNPN and CDR2 is SVGIG (reference sequence). CDR3 DNA sequence: TGTGCCTGGAACGAACAGGCGAACACTGAAGCTTTCTTT. This codes for CAWNEQANTEAFF. The full variable domain, with the rest looked up from reference TRBV30 and TRBJ1-1, is SQTIHQWPATLVQPVGSPLSLECTVEGTSNPNLYWYRQAAGRGLQLLFYSVGIGQISSEVPQNLSASRPQDRQFILSSKKLLLSDSGFYLCAWNEQANTEAFFGQGTRLTVV.

The rearrangement links TRBV4-1 to TRBJ1-6, with D perhaps TRBD1 (5 bases). The CDR3 is made up of 15 amino acids. V was clipped by 3 bases and J by 10 bases, with 16 bases between them. Germline CDR1 is MGHRA and CDR2 is YSYEKL. The CDR3 coding sequence is TGCGCCAGCAGCCACCTCCAGGGTAAGGGGTCACCCCTCCACTTT. This codes for CASSHLQGKGSPLHF.

V usage is TRBV5-4 and J usage is TRBJ2-3; TRBD2 agrees at 7 bases. The V and J ends lost 3 bases and 2 bases, in that order; junction bases with no gene match: 6. In germline, CDR1 is SGHNT, CDR2 YYREEE (reference sequence). The CDR3 is 15 amino acids. CDR3 sequence (DNA): TGTGCCAGCAGCTCCGGGACTACAATCACAGATACGCAGTATTTT. This encodes CASSSGTTITDTQYF.

V gene TRBV4-1 combines with J gene TRBJ2-1, with D perhaps being TRBD1 or TRBD2 (5 bases each). The ends were cut back, 2 bases at V and 5 bases at J, with 7 bases in the middle. The CDR3 is 13 residues long. Germline V gene sequence: CDR1 MGHRA, CDR2 YSYEKL. The CDR3 coding sequence is TGCGCCAGCAGCCAACCGGGGCACAATGAGCAGTTCTTC. This sequence encodes CASSQPGHNEQFF.

The chain is built from TRBV28 and TRBJ2-7; 8 bases align to TRBD1. The V segment lost 7 bases and the J segment 2 bases; nucleotides outside the gene matches: 7. This CDR3 has 14 amino acids. CDR1 and CDR2 from the germline V gene are MDHEN and SYDVKM. This chain's CDR3 is CASTQQGATYEQYF. The CDR3 DNA is TGTGCCAGCACCCAGCAGGGGGCCACCTACGAGCAGTACTTC.

This rearrangement joins TRBV6-5 to TRBJ1-1, with D perhaps matching TRBD1 (5 bases). This CDR3 is built from 14 residues. The germline V gene encodes CDR1 MNHEY and CDR2 SVGAGI. V dropped 0 bases and J dropped 6 bases, with 11 bases sitting between them. The CDR3 spells CASSYSVRVPEAFF. The CDR3 coding sequence is TGTGCCAGCAGTTACTCGGTCAGGGTCCCTGAAGCTTTCTTT.

Only a few counts were recorded for this clone. The rearrangement joins TRBV7-9 to TRBJ1-2; D remains unclear. Trimming cost V 2 bases and J 6 bases, with 10 bases left between them. CDR1 is SEHNR and CDR2 is FQNEAQ in the germline V gene (reference sequence). The CDR3 extends over 13 amino acids. CDR3 nucleotides: TGTGCCAGCAGCTTATCCAGAAACCATGGCTACACCTTC. Translation: CASSLSRNHGYTF. Full variable domain (missing parts from reference TRBV7-9 and TRBJ1-2): DTGVSQNPRHKITKRGQNVTFRCDPISEHNRLYWYRQTLGQGPEFLTYFQNEAQLEKSRLLSDRFSAERPKGSFSTLEIQRTEQGDSAMYLCASSLSRNHGYTFGSGTRLTVV.

The chain joins TRBV27 to TRBJ2-7; maybe TRBD2 (5 bases). The CDR3 runs to 14 residues. The germline CDR1 and CDR2 sequences are MNHEY and SMNVEV (reference sequence). V gave up 6 bases and J gave up 2 bases, with 14 bases separating them. The CDR3 is CASSHRGSAYEQYF. The CDR3 DNA reads TGTGCCAGCAGCCACCGGGGTTCGGCCTACGAGCAGTACTTC.

This sequence joins TRBV7-2 and TRBJ1-2, with 7 nucleotides matching TRBD1. After removal of 3 bases from V and 3 bases from J, the junction contained 1 base not matched to a gene. The CDR3 has 13 residues. The germline V gene encodes CDR1 SGHTA and CDR2 FQGNSA. CDR3 residues: CASSFDRDYGYTF. CDR3 bases: TGTGCCAGCAGCTTTGACAGGGACTATGGCTACACCTTC.